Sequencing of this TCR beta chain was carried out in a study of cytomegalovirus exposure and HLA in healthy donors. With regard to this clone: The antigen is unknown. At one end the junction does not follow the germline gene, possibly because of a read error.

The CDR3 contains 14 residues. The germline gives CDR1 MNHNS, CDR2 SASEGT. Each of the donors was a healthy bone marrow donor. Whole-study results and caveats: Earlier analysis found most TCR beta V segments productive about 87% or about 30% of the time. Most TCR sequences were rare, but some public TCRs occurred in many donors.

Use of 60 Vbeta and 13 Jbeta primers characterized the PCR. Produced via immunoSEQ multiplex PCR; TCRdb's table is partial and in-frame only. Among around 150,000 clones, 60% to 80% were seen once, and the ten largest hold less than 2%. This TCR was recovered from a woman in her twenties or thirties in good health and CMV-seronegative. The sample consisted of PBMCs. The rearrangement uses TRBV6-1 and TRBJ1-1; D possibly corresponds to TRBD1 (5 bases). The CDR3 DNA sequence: TGTGCCACCAGTTCCGGGGGTGGGCTCACTGAAGCTTTCTTT. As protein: CATSSGGGLTEAFF.